The TCR beta chain under discussion was sequenced for a study of blood T cell repertoires in COVID-19. Study in general: From the United States, Italy and Spain came samples of acute and convalescent COVID-19. From T cells, B-cell-depleted T cells, or PBMCs came the material, which was cDNA or gDNA.

In the source study's methods: Amplified reference gene primers provided the basis for estimating nucleated cell counts. Produced via immunoSEQ multiplex PCR; TCRdb's table is partial and in-frame only. That table supplies the V and J calls and clone size; D and trimming were determined from the DNA. The sample consists of some 120,000 clones, roughly 86% of them appearing once. Germline V gene data show CDR1 as MNHEY and CDR2 as SVGAGI. This CDR3 is built from 14 residues. Between the trimmed V and J ends, which lost 6 bases and 1 base, there was a span of 12 bases. The sequenced sample was peripheral blood. The receptor was derived from a human donor in a cohort sampled during active COVID-19. J is TRBJ1-1 and V is TRBV6-5, with D uncertain. CDR3 in DNA: TGTGCCAGCAGGTGGGCAAACTCGAACACTGAAGCTTTCTTT. This sequence encodes CASRWANSNTEAFF.